The 2 T cell receptor beta chains listed next were all sequenced from one sample in a study of beta chain features in type 1 diabetes. Of the isolated RNA, all was reverse transcribed, and so the sequenced material was expressed TCRB transcripts. Generated by immunoSEQ multiplex PCR, the TCRdb table keeps only in-frame clones and is missing some. The data show 130,000 to 150,000 clones, with about 50% seen just once and 0.42% held by the top ten. The sample comprised Tregs from blood. The receptors shown here come from a man between 18 and 35 years old in good health.

The V and J genes are TRBV18 and TRBJ1-1; D unclear. Germline V gene sequence: CDR1 KGHSH, CDR2 LQKENI. The V end was cut by 3 bases, the J end by 0 bases, with 17 bases between. The CDR3 consists of 17 residues. CDR3 DNA sequence: TGTGCCAGCTCACCCAGGCAGGACTTGGTGATGAACACTGAAGCTTTCTTT. Its translation: CASSPRQDLVMNTEAFF.

The rearrangement links TRBV7-9 to TRBJ2-7; 11 bases match TRBD2. The germline gives CDR1 SEHNR, CDR2 FQNEAQ (reference sequence). This CDR3 spans 18 amino acids. After removal of 0 bases from V and 4 bases from J, the junction contained 11 bases not matched to a gene. The CDR3 sequence: CASSLASQLAGARYEQYF. The CDR3 DNA sequence: TGTGCCAGCAGCTTAGCATCCCAACTAGCGGGGGCCCGATACGAGCAGTACTTC.